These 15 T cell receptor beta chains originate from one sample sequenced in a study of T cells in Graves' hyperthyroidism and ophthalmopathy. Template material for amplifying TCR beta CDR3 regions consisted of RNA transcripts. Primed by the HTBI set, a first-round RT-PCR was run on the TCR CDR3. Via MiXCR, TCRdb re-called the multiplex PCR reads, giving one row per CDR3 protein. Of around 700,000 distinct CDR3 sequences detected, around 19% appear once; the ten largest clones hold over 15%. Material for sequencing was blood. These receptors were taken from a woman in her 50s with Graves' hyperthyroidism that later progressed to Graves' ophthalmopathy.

Written as DNA, the CDR3 is TGTGCCAGCCTACAGGGGAAGGATGAAAAACTGTTTTTT. It yields the protein CASLQGKDEKLFF. This chain links TRBV18 with TRBJ1-4, with TRBD1 identical over 7 bases. Germline lookup yields CDR1 KGHSH and CDR2 LQKENI. The CDR3 has 13 amino acids. Trimming removed 8 bases from V and 6 bases from J; junction bases left unmatched: 6. The full variable domain, with the rest looked up from reference TRBV18 and TRBJ1-4, is NAGVMQNPRHLVRRRGQEARLRCSPMKGHSHVYWYRQLPEEGLKFMVYLQKENIIDESGMPKERFSAEFPKEGPSILRIQQVVRGDSAAYFCASLQGKDEKLFFGSGTQLSVL.

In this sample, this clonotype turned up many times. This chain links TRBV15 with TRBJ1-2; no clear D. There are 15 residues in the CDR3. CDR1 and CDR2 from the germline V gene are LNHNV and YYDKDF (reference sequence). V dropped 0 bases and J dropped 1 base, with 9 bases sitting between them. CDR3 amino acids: CATSRDGRNNYGYTF. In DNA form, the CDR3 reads TGTGCCACCAGCAGAGATGGGCGGAATAACTATGGCTACACCTTC.

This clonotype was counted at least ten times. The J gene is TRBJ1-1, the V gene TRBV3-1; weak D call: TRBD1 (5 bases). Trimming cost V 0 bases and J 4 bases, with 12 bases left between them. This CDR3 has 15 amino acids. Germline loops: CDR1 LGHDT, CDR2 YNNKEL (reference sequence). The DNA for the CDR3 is TGTGCCAGCAGCCAAGATCCAGGGCAGACCACTGAAGCTTTCTTT. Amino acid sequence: CASSQDPGQTTEAFF.

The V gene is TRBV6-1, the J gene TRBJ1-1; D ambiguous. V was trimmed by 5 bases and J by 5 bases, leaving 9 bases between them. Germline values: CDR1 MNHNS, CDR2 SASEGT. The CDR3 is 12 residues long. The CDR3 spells CASSPGPTEAFF. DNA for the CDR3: TGTGCCAGCAGTCCCGGGCCAACTGAAGCTTTCTTT.

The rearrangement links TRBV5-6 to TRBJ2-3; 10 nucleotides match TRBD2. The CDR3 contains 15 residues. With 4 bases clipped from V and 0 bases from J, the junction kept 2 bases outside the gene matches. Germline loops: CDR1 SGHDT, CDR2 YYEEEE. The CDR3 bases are TGTGCCAGCAGCGCAGCGGGGGGGAGCACAGATACGCAGTATTTT. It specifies CASSAAGGSTDTQYF.

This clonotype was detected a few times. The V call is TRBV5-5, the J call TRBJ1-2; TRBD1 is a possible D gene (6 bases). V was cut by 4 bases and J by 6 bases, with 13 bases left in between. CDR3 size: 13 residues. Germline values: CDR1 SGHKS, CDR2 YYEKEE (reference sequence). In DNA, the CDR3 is TGTGCCAGCAGCCACGGACAGACGGATGGCTACACCTTC. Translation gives CASSHGQTDGYTF. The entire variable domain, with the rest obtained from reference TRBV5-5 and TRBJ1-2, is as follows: DAGVTQSPTHLIKTRGQQVTLRCSPISGHKSVSWYQQVLGQGPQFIFQYYEKEERGRGNFPDRFSARQFPNYSSELNVNALLLGDSALYLCASSHGQTDGYTFGSGTRLTVV.

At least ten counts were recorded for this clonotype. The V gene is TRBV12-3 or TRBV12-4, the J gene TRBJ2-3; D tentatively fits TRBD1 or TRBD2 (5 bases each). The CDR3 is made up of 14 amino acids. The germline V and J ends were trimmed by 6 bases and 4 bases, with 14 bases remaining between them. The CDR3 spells CASRRTEGPDTQYF. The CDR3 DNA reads TGTGCCAGCAGACGGACTGAGGGGCCAGATACGCAGTATTTT.

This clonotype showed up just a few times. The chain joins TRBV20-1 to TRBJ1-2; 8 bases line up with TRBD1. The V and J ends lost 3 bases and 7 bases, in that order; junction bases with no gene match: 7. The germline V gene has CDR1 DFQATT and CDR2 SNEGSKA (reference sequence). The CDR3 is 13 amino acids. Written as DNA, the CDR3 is TGCAGTGCTAGTCCGGGACAGGACTCTGGCTACACCTTC. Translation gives CSASPGQDSGYTF.

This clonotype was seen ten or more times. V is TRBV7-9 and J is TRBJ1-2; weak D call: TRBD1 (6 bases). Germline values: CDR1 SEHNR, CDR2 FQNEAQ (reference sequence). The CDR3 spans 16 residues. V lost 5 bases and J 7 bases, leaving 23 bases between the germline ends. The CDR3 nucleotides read TGTGCCAGCAGCCCACAGACAGGCCCTAATCTCGGTGGCTACACCTTC. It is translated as CASSPQTGPNLGGYTF.

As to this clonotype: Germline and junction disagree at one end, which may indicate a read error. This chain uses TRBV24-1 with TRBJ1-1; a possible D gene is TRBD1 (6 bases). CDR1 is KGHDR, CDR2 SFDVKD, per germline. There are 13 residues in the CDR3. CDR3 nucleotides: TGTGCCACCAAACAAACAGGGAACACTGGAGCTTTCTTT. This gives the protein CATKQTGNTGAFF.

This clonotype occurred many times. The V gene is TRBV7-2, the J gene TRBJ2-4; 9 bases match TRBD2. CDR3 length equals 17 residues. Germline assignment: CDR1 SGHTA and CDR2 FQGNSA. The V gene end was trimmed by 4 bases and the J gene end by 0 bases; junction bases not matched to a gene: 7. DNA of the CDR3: TGTGCCAGCAGCTCGTGGCTAGCGGGGCTAGCCAAAAACATTCAGTACTTC. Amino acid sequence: CASSSWLAGLAKNIQYF.

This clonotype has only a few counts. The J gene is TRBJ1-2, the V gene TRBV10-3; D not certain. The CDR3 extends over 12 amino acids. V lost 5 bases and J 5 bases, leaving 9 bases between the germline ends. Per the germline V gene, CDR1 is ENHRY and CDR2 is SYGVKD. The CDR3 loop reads CAISSDQYGYTF. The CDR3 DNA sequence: TGTGCCATCAGTTCGGACCAATATGGCTACACCTTC.

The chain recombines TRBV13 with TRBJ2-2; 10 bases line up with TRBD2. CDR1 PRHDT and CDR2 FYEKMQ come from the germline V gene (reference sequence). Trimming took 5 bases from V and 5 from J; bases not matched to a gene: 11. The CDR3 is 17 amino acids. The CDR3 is CASSPTAGGPPTGELFF. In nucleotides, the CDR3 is TGTGCCAGCAGCCCGACAGCGGGGGGGCCGCCGACCGGGGAGCTGTTTTTT.

The CDR3 loop is CASSLSLGWRQRGDTEAFF. For the CDR3, the DNA is TGTGCCAGCAGCTTATCCCTTGGCTGGCGACAGCGAGGGGACACTGAAGCTTTCTTT. The chain combines TRBV7-8 with TRBJ1-1; D is perhaps TRBD1 (5 bases). Between the trimmed V and J ends, which lost 2 bases and 3 bases, there was a span of 25 bases. The CDR3 loop spans 19 amino acids. Per the germline V gene, CDR1 is SGHVS and CDR2 is FQNEAQ.

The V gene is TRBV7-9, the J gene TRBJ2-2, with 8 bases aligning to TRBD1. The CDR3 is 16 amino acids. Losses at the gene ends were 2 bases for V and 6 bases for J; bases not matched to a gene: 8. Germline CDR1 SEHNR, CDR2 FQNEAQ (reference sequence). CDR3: CASSLSGQGFAGELFF. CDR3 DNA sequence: TGTGCCAGCAGCTTAAGTGGACAGGGTTTCGCCGGGGAGCTGTTTTTT. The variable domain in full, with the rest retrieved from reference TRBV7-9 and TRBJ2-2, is DTGVSQNPRHKITKRGQNVTFRCDPISEHNRLYWYRQTLGQGPEFLTYFQNEAQLEKSRLLSDRFSAERPKGSFSTLEIQRTEQGDSAMYLCASSLSGQGFAGELFFGEGSRLTVL.